This TCR beta chain originates from a study of tumor and adjacent non-tumor tissue in lung cancer. The germline V gene has CDR1 LGHNT and CDR2 FRNRAP. The CDR3 runs 15 residues. J was trimmed by 8 bases and V by 1 base; bases with no gene match: 8. Worth noting for this clonotype: A much larger clone differs from this one at a single base, so this may be a read error.

No cell sorting was done before RNA was extracted from the tissue. A modified ARM-PCR protocol with three rounds of nested PCR amplified TCRbeta. TCRdb called the multiplex PCR reads again in MiXCR, with one record for every CDR3 protein. The sample carries some 80,000 distinct CDR3 sequences, 72% recorded once. The source is a middle-aged woman with non-small cell lung cancer. The rearrangement joins TRBV12-5 to TRBJ2-1; 7 nucleotides align to TRBD1. Sample: lung tumor tissue. The chain's CDR3 is CASGLGQGVDDEQFF. The CDR3 DNA reads TGTGCTAGTGGTTTGGGACAGGGTGTCGATGATGAGCAGTTCTTC.